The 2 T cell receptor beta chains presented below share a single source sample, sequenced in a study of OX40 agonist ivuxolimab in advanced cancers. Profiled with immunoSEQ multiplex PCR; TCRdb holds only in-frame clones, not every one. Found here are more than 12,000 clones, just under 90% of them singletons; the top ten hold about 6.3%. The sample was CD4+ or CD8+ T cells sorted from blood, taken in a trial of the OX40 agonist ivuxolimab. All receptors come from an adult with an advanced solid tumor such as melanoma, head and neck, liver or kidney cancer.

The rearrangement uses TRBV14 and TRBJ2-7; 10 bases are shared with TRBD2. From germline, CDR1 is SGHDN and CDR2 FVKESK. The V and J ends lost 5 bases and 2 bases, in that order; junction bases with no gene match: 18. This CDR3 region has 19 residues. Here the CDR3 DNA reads TGTGCCAGCAGCTCACACCTCCTAGCGGGGGCCCGGGAAACCTACGAGCAGTACTTC. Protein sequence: CASSSHLLAGARETYEQYF.

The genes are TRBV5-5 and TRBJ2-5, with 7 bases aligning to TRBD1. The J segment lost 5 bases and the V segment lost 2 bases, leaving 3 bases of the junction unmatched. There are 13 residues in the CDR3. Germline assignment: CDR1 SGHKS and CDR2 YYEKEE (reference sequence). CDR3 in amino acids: CASSLGGGETQYF. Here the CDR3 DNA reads TGTGCCAGCAGCTTAGGGGGCGGGGAGACCCAGTACTTC.